This T cell receptor beta chain was documented in a study of beta chain features in type 1 diabetes. Overall study findings and caveats: Within each of all four CD4+ subsets, Type 1 diabetes patients had TCRB CDR3s that were moderately but significantly shorter.

CDR1 and CDR2 (germline): GTSNPN, SVGIG (reference sequence). Trimming removed 0 bases at V and 4 bases at J, with 13 bases between. This CDR3 is 15 amino acids long. There are a few counts of this clone. Its specificity is not known. Investigators reverse transcribed all isolated RNA, so they sequenced expressed TCRB transcripts. Using immunoSEQ multiplex PCR, the repertoire was profiled, and TCRdb retains in-frame clones only, with some absent. The table lists 630,000 or so clones, 11% to 15% of them singletons. What was sequenced was naive CD4+ T cells from blood. V and J are TRBV30 and TRBJ1-5; no reliable D call. This receptor was taken from a man aged 18 to 30 with type 1 diabetes. The CDR3 coding sequence is TGTGCCTGGAGTGTACAATTAGGAGAGAATCAGCCCCAGCATTTT. Its protein product is CAWSVQLGENQPQHF. The whole variable domain, remainder taken from reference TRBV30 and TRBJ1-5, is SQTIHQWPATLVQPVGSPLSLECTVEGTSNPNLYWYRQAAGRGLQLLFYSVGIGQISSEVPQNLSASRPQDRQFILSSKKLLLSDSGFYLCAWSVQLGENQPQHFGDGTRLSIL.